The 29 T cell receptor beta chains given below trace back to one sample, sequenced in a study of CD8 T cells in Susac syndrome. Reverse transcription of about 0.5 to 1 ug RNA used random hexamers. TCRdb itself ran the immunoSEQ multiplex PCR reads through MiXCR, one entry per CDR3 protein. The sample has about 150,000 distinct CDR3 sequences; over 85% are singletons. Sequenced material: CD8+ T cells from PBMCs. All receptors come from a human donor with multiple sclerosis.

The chain employs TRBV28 and TRBJ2-2, with D perhaps given as TRBD1 or TRBD2 (5 bases each). This CDR3 is built from 17 residues. V lost 5 bases to trimming and J lost 7 bases, with 23 bases between them. The germline V gene has CDR1 MDHEN and CDR2 SYDVKM. The CDR3 DNA sequence: TGTGCCAGCAGTGGAGTCCGGGACCTAGGATGGGACGGGGAGCTGTTTTTT. Its protein product is CASSGVRDLGWDGELFF.

The V call is TRBV13, the J call TRBJ2-3; 12 bases agree with TRBD1. Germline CDR1 PRHDT, CDR2 FYEKMQ (reference sequence). J lost 6 bases, V lost 4 bases, and 8 bases had no gene match. CDR3 length: 16 residues. CDR3 sequence: CASSSAGTGGADTQYF. The CDR3 region has the DNA TGTGCCAGCAGCTCGGCCGGGACAGGGGGCGCTGATACGCAGTATTTT.

The chain recombines TRBV6-2 or TRBV6-3 with TRBJ1-1; maybe TRBD1 (6 bases). With 2 bases removed from V and 8 bases from J, the gap between germline ends came to 12 bases. Germline CDR1 and CDR2: MNHEY and SVGEGT. The CDR3 totals 13 residues. The CDR3 bases are TGTGCCAGCAGTTACCCAGAGGGGGGCGAAGCTTTCTTT. This encodes CASSYPEGGEAFF.

J is TRBJ2-7 and V is TRBV15; D uncertain. This CDR3 has 16 residues. The V end was cut by 5 bases, the J end by 5 bases, with 22 bases between. Germline CDR1 LNHNV, CDR2 YYDKDF (reference sequence). CDR3 in amino acids: CATSGPGATPPDEQYF. The CDR3 DNA is TGTGCCACCAGCGGCCCAGGCGCAACCCCCCCTGACGAGCAGTACTTC.

The gene calls are TRBV2 and TRBJ1-4, with TRBD1 as a possible D gene (6 bases). The CDR3 is 13 residues long. Deletions cut 5 bases from V and 4 bases from J, with 8 bases between. From germline, CDR1 is SNHLY and CDR2 FYNNEI. The CDR3 protein is CASSLQGNEKLFF. As DNA, the CDR3 is TGTGCCAGCAGTCTACAGGGTAATGAAAAACTGTTTTTT.

This chain's CDR3 is CASSFSKNGELFF. The CDR3 DNA follows: TGTGCCAGCAGCTTTTCCAAGAACGGGGAGCTGTTTTTT. The rearrangement links TRBV7-8 to TRBJ2-2; D remains ambiguous. Germline lookup yields CDR1 SGHVS and CDR2 FQNEAQ. CDR3 length: 13 residues. V shed 3 bases and J shed 7 bases, with 9 bases lying between them.

This clonotype came up once. The junction departs from germline at one end; a sequencing error may be responsible. The V gene is TRBV6-4, the J gene TRBJ2-1, with D possibly being TRBD2 (5 bases). CDR1 is MRHNA, CDR2 SNTAGT, per germline. The CDR3 extends over 11 amino acids. The CDR3, as DNA: TGTGCCAGCAGTGACTCAGGAATCGGGGAATTC. Its translation is CASSDSGIGEF.

Turning to this clonotype: At one of its ends the junction is not consistent with the germline gene, which may arise from a read error. V is TRBV27 and J is TRBJ1-6; the D is unclear. Germline V gene sequence: CDR1 MNHEY, CDR2 SMNVEV (reference sequence). This CDR3 spans 16 amino acids. The CDR3 bases are TGTGCCAGCAGTCTATCCCGTCGGGGTTTACCGTCACCCCTCCACTTT. It yields the protein CASSLSRRGLPSPLHF.

The chain has TRBV15 and TRBJ1-4, with 7 bases lining up with TRBD1. The V and J ends lost 5 bases and 5 bases, in that order; junction bases with no gene match: 8. This CDR3 spans 15 amino acids. Germline CDR1 reads LNHNV; CDR2 reads YYDKDF (reference sequence). In nucleotides, the CDR3 is TGTGCCACCAGCGAGGGGACAGAGAAGAATGAAAAACTGTTTTTT. The encoded protein is CATSEGTEKNEKLFF.

This chain uses TRBV13 with TRBJ2-2, with a tentative D call TRBD1 (5 bases). V lost 6 bases, J lost 7 bases, and 9 bases lay in between. Germline V gives CDR1 PRHDT, CDR2 FYEKMQ (reference sequence). This CDR3 is 12 amino acids long. CDR3 nucleotide sequence: TGTGCCAGCAGTAGACAGAGCGGGGAGCTGTTTTTT. Encoded protein: CASSRQSGELFF.

This chain joins TRBV4-1 and TRBJ2-2; D not resolved. V was clipped by 0 bases and J by 5 bases, with 13 bases between them. Germline values: CDR1 MGHRA, CDR2 YSYEKL. This CDR3 contains 16 residues. CDR3 in amino acids: CASSQDRLGRTGELFF. CDR3 sequence (DNA): TGCGCCAGCAGCCAAGACAGGTTGGGTAGGACCGGGGAGCTGTTTTTT.

This clonotype was recorded once. The chain employs TRBV20-1 and TRBJ1-4; 7 nucleotides agree with TRBD1. The germline CDR1 and CDR2 sequences are DFQATT and SNEGSKA (reference sequence). The CDR3 is made up of 13 amino acids. With 5 bases clipped from V and 4 bases from J, the junction kept 4 bases outside the gene matches. The CDR3 sequence is CSAPTGVNEKLFF. The CDR3 nucleotides are TGCAGTGCTCCTACAGGGGTTAATGAAAAACTGTTTTTT.

The V gene is TRBV2, the J gene TRBJ2-5; D may be TRBD2 (6 bases). The CDR3 contains 15 residues. V dropped 6 bases and J dropped 1 base, with 15 bases sitting between them. Germline-derived CDR1 and CDR2 are SNHLY and FYNNEI. The CDR3 DNA reads TGTGCCAGCAGGGCCCCGAGTAGCGGCCAAGAGACCCAGTACTTC. As protein: CASRAPSSGQETQYF.

The chain joins TRBV12-3 or TRBV12-4 to TRBJ2-2; D not certain. V shed 3 bases and J shed 0 bases, with 5 bases lying between them. The CDR3 covers 14 residues. DNA of the CDR3: TGTGCCAGCAGTTTTAGTACGAACACCGGGGAGCTGTTTTTT. Translation: CASSFSTNTGELFF.

This sequence joins TRBV29-1 and TRBJ2-2; 11 nucleotides match TRBD2. V shed 5 bases, J shed 1 base, and the junction held 0 bases outside the gene matches. This CDR3 is built from 14 residues. Germline-derived CDR1 and CDR2 are SQVTM and ANQGSEA. Written as DNA, the CDR3 is TGCAGCGTTCTAGCGGGGGGGAACACCGGGGAGCTGTTTTTT. Protein sequence: CSVLAGGNTGELFF.

The gene calls are TRBV9 and TRBJ2-7, with D perhaps matching TRBD2 (5 bases). Germline CDR1 SGDLS, CDR2 YYNGEE. The V gene lost 2 bases and the J gene lost 2 bases, with 11 bases spanning the gap. The CDR3 sequence is 14 residues long. CDR3: CASSVEGRTYEQYF. CDR3 in DNA: TGTGCCAGCAGCGTTGAGGGCCGAACCTACGAGCAGTACTTC.

This chain connects TRBV27 to TRBJ1-1; TRBD1 agrees at 8 bases. Germline loops: CDR1 MNHEY, CDR2 SMNVEV (reference sequence). The CDR3 totals 14 residues. Trimming removed 3 bases from V and 2 bases from J; junction bases left unmatched: 2. CDR3 sequence reads: CASSFTGGNTEAFF. The CDR3, as DNA: TGTGCCAGCAGTTTTACAGGGGGAAACACTGAAGCTTTCTTT.

The V and J genes are TRBV29-1 and TRBJ2-3, with D possibly being TRBD1 (6 bases). The V gene lost 7 bases and the J gene lost 4 bases, with 12 bases spanning the gap. Germline-derived CDR1 and CDR2 are SQVTM and ANQGSEA. The CDR3 has 12 residues. The CDR3 region has the DNA TGCAGCGCCTACAGGGATGCAGATACGCAGTATTTT. Translating it yields CSAYRDADTQYF.

The CDR3: CASSESRGQGEQYF. The CDR3 DNA reads as TGTGCCAGCAGTGAGAGTCGGGGGCAAGGGGAGCAGTACTTC. The chain recombines TRBV2 with TRBJ2-7, with D perhaps matching TRBD1 or TRBD2 (6 bases each). The CDR3 has 14 residues. CDR1 is SNHLY, CDR2 FYNNEI, per germline. The ends were cut back, 3 bases at V and 7 bases at J, with 16 bases in the middle.

This chain joins TRBV6-2 or TRBV6-3 and TRBJ1-2; D is undetermined. CDR1 and CDR2 from the germline V gene are MNHEY and SVGEGT. Trimming took 5 bases from V and 7 from J, leaving 11 bases between them. The CDR3 runs to 12 residues. In DNA form, the CDR3 reads TGTGCCAGCAGTGCAATCGATGTTGGCTACACCTTC. Translated: CASSAIDVGYTF.

This chain uses TRBV4-1 with TRBJ2-4; D perhaps matches TRBD2 (6 bases). Trimming cost V 4 bases and J 11 bases, with 21 bases left between them. Germline CDR1 MGHRA, CDR2 YSYEKL. The CDR3 consists of 15 residues. The CDR3 spells CASSLSGGGIQLQYF. DNA for the CDR3: TGCGCCAGCAGCCTTTCGGGTGGAGGGATCCAACTTCAGTACTTC.

This chain joins TRBV19 and TRBJ1-1; the D gene is possibly TRBD1 (5 bases). CDR1 and CDR2 (germline): LNHDA, SQIVND (reference sequence). This CDR3 has 13 residues. Trimming cost V 3 bases and J 8 bases, with 13 bases left between them. The CDR3: CASSIYSYREAFF. The DNA for the CDR3 is TGTGCCAGTAGTATCTACTCGTACAGGGAAGCTTTCTTT.

V usage is TRBV27 and J usage is TRBJ2-7; either TRBD1 or TRBD2 may fit D (6 bases each). The CDR3 spans 14 residues. Germline values: CDR1 MNHEY, CDR2 SMNVEV (reference sequence). The V and J ends lost 6 bases and 6 bases respectively, with 18 bases between them. The CDR3: CASSILGGIGEQYF. The CDR3 DNA reads TGTGCCAGCAGCATACTGGGGGGCATCGGCGAGCAGTACTTC.

The rearrangement joins TRBV12-5 to TRBJ1-1; no reliable D call. CDR1 and CDR2 (germline): LGHNT, FRNRAP. The CDR3 totals 14 residues. V was cut by 1 base and J by 3 bases, with 9 bases left in between. The CDR3 region is CASGLGAAYTEAFF. CDR3 nucleotides: TGTGCTAGTGGTTTGGGGGCAGCTTACACTGAAGCTTTCTTT.

The chain is built from TRBV9 and TRBJ2-7; D gene unclear. CDR3 length equals 15 residues. Trimming left V 1 base short and J 0 bases short, with 11 bases between. The germline V gene has CDR1 SGDLS and CDR2 YYNGEE. CDR3 loop: CASSVLPGYSYEQYF. In DNA, the CDR3 is TGTGCCAGCAGCGTACTCCCCGGTTACTCCTACGAGCAGTACTTC.

The gene calls are TRBV12-3 or TRBV12-4 and TRBJ2-1, with TRBD1 matching 7 bases. The CDR3 has 14 amino acids. Trimming took 6 bases from V and 5 from J; bases not matched to a gene: 7. CDR3 sequence reads: CASRPDRVNNEQFF. CDR3 DNA: TGTGCCAGCAGACCCGACAGGGTAAACAATGAGCAGTTCTTC.

The V call is TRBV7-2, the J call TRBJ2-7; the match to TRBD1 covers 10 bases. Germline V gene data show CDR1 as SGHTA and CDR2 as FQGNSA. The junction had 7 bases not matched to a gene; V was cut back by 1 base and J by 4 bases. CDR3 length equals 16 residues. CDR3 protein: CASSLVQGQGWYEQYF. CDR3 DNA: TGTGCCAGCAGCTTAGTGCAGGGACAGGGGTGGTACGAGCAGTACTTC.

The gene calls are TRBV7-2 and TRBJ1-2, with TRBD1 matching over 7 bases. Germline V lookup: CDR1 SGHTA, CDR2 FQGNSA. The CDR3 contains 15 residues. The trim removed 0 bases at V and 2 bases at J, leaving 3 bases unmatched. DNA for the CDR3: TGTGCCAGCAGCTTAGCTCTGACAGGGAACTATGGCTACACCTTC. This translates into CASSLALTGNYGYTF.

The CDR3 loop is CASSFPTGGLGNGELFF. The CDR3 DNA is TGTGCCAGCAGCTTTCCGACAGGGGGCCTCGGTAACGGGGAGCTGTTTTTT. The chain joins TRBV7-9 to TRBJ2-2, with TRBD1 identical over 10 bases. This CDR3 is built from 17 residues. Germline V lookup: CDR1 SEHNR, CDR2 FQNEAQ (reference sequence). The V segment lost 3 bases and the J segment 7 bases; nucleotides outside the gene matches: 11.